These 3 T cell receptor beta chains share one sample of origin, sequenced in a study of blood T cell repertoires in COVID-19. Assay used: immunoSEQ multiplex PCR; TCRdb lists only in-frame clones, some missing. Of roughly 240,000 clones detected, more than 75% appear once; the ten largest clones hold 2% to 2.5%. What was sequenced was PBMCs or T cells enriched from blood (not recorded which). These receptors all stem from a woman aged 45-65 years who had recovered from COVID-19.

The DNA of the CDR3 is TGTGCCAGCAGCTACGGACAAAACACTGAAGCTTTCTTT. As protein: CASSYGQNTEAFF. This chain connects TRBV7-3 to TRBJ1-1, with D possibly being TRBD1 (5 bases). CDR3 length: 13 residues. Germline CDR1 SGHTA, CDR2 FQGTGA. V lost 4 bases and J lost 2, with 8 bases in between.

The CDR3 coding sequence is TGTGCCAGCCCGGACAGGGATGGCTACACCTTC. Translated, it gives CASPDRDGYTF. J is TRBJ1-2 and V is TRBV2; 8 bases are a match to TRBD1. The ends lost 8 bases at V and 6 bases at J; junction bases unmatched: 2. The CDR3 has 11 amino acids. Germline lookup yields CDR1 SNHLY and CDR2 FYNNEI.

The J gene is TRBJ2-2, the V gene TRBV19; TRBD2 aligns across 9 bases. The CDR3 runs to 18 residues. V shed 4 bases and J 6 bases; nucleotides not matched to a gene: 15. From germline, CDR1 is LNHDA and CDR2 SQIVND (reference sequence). The CDR3 DNA follows: TGTGCCAGTAGTAGGGAGGGCTTGCAGCGGGAGGTGGCCGGGGAGCTGTTTTTT. Its translation: CASSREGLQREVAGELFF.